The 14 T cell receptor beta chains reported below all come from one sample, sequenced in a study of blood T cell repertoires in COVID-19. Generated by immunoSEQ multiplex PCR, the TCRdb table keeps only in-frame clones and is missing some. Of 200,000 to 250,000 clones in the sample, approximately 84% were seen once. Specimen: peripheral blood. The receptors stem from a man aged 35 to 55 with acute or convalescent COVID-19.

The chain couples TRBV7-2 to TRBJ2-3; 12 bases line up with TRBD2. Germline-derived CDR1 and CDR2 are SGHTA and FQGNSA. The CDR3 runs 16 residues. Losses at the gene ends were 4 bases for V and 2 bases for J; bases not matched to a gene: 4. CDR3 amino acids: CASSSRTSGITDTQYF. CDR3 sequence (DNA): TGTGCCAGCAGCTCGAGGACTAGCGGGATCACAGATACGCAGTATTTT.

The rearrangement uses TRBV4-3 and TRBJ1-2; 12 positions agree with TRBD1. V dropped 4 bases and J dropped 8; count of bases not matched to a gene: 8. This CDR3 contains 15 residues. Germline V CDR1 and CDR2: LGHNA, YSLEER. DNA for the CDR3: TGCGCCAGCAGCCGGACCGGGACAGGGGGCCGAGGCTACACCTTC. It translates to CASSRTGTGGRGYTF.

CDR3 nucleotide sequence: TGCGCCAGCAGCTTTGACAGGGGCCCCAATCAGCCCCAGCATTTT. Translating gives CASSFDRGPNQPQHF. The chain couples TRBV5-1 to TRBJ1-5, with 8 bases fitting TRBD1. V gave up 2 bases and J gave up 3 bases; unmatched junction bases: 4. Per germline, CDR1 SGHRS and CDR2 YFSETQ. This CDR3 has 15 amino acids.

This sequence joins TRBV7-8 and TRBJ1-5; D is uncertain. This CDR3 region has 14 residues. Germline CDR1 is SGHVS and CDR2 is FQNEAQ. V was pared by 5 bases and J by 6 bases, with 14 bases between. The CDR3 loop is CASSPAGKVQPQHF. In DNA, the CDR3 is TGTGCCAGCAGCCCGGCGGGAAAAGTTCAGCCCCAGCATTTT.

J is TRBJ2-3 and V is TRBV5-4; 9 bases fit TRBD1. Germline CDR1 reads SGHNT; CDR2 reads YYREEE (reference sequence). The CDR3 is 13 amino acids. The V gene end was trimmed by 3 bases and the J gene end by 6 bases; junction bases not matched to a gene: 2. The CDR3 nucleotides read TGTGCCAGCAGCTACGACAGGGGGGATACGCAGTATTTT. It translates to CASSYDRGDTQYF.

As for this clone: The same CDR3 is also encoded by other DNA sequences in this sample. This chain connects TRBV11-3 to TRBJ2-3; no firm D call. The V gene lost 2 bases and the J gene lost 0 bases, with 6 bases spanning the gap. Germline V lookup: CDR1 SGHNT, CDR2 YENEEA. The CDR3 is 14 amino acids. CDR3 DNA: TGTGCCAGCAGCTTAACGAGTAGCACAGATACGCAGTATTTT. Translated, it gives CASSLTSSTDTQYF. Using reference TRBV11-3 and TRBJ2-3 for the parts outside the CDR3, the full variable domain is EAGVVQSPRYKIIEKKQPVAFWCNPISGHNTLYWYLQNLGQGPELLIRYENEEAVDDSQLPKDRFSAERLKGVDSTLKIQPAELGDSAVYLCASSLTSSTDTQYFGPGTRLTVL.

For the CDR3, the DNA is TGCGCCAGCAGCCAAGAAATCGGGCGGGGGGAGACCCAGTACTTC. Translating it yields CASSQEIGRGETQYF. This sequence joins TRBV4-1 and TRBJ2-5; the match to TRBD2 covers 7 bases. Trimming at V came to 0 bases and at J to 5 bases, leaving 6 bases not matched to a gene. The CDR3 extends over 15 amino acids. The germline CDR1 and CDR2 sequences are MGHRA and YSYEKL.

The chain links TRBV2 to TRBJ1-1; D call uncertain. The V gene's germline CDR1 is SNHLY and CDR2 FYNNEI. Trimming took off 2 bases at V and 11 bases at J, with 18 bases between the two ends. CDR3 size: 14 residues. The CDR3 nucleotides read TGTGCCAGCAGTGAAAGGGCCCCTAGCCTTGGGGCTTTCTTT. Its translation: CASSERAPSLGAFF.

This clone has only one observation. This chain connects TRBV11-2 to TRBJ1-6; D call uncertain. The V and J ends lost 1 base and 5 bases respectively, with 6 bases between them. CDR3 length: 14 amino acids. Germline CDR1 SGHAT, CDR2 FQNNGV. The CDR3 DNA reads TGTGCCAGCAGCTTAGGACACAATAATTCACCCCTCCACTTT. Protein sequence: CASSLGHNNSPLHF. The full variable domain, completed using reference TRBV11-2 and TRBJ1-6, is EAGVAQSPRYKIIEKRQSVAFWCNPISGHATLYWYQQILGQGPKLLIQFQNNGVVDDSQLPKDRFSAERLKGVDSTLKIQPAKLEDSAVYLCASSLGHNNSPLHFGNGTRLTVT.

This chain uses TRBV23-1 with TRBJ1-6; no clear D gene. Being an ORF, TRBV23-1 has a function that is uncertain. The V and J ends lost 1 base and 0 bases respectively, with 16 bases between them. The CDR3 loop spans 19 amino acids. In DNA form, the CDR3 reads TGCGCCAGCAGTCAATTCGTTGTGGGAGGGAGCTCCTATAATTCACCCCTCCACTTT. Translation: CASSQFVVGGSSYNSPLHF.

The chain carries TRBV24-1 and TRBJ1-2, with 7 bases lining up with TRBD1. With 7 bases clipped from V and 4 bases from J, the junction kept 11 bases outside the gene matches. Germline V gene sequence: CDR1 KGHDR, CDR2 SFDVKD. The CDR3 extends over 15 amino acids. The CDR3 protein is CATRETGSGSYGYTF. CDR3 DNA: TGTGCCACCAGGGAGACAGGGAGCGGCAGCTATGGCTACACCTTC.

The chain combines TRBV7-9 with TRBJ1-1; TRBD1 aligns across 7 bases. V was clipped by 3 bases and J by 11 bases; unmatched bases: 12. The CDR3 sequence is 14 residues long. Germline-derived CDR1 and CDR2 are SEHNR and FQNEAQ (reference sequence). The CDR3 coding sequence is TGTGCCAGCAGCTTCGGACAGGCAGAAATGGCCGCTTTCTTT. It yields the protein CASSFGQAEMAAFF.

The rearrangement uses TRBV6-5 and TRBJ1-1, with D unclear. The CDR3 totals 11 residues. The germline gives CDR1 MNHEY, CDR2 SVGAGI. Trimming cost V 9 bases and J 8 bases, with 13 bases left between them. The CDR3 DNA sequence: TGTGCCAGTGCGTGGACGGGAGAAGCTTTCTTT. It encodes CASAWTGEAFF.

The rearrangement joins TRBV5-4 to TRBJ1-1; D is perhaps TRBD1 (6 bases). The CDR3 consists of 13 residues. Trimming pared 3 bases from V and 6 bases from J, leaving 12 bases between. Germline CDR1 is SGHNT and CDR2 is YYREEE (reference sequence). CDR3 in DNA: TGTGCCAGCAGCTCCGGACAGTTAGCTGAAGCTTTCTTT. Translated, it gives CASSSGQLAEAFF.